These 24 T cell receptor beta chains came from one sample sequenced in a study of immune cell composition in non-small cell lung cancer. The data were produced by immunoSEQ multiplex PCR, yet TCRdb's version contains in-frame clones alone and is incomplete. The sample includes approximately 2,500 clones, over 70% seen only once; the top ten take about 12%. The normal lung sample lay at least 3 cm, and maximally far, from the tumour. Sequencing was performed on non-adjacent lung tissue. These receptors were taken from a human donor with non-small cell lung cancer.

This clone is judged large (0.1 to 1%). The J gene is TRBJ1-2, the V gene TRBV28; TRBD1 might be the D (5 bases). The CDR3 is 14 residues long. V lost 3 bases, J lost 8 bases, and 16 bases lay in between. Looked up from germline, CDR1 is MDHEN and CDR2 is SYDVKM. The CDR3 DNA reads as TGTGCCAGCAGTTTCGGGACTAAGGTATCGGGCTACACCTTC. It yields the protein CASSFGTKVSGYTF.

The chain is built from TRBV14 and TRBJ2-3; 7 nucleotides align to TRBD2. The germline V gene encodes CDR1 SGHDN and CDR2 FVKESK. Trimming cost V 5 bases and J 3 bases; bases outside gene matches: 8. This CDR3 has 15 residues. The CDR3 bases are TGTGCCAGCAGCAGGGGCGGGGGAGGAACAGATACGCAGTATTTT. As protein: CASSRGGGGTDTQYF.

CDR3 protein: CATNKGQGSNQPQHF. CDR3 bases: TGTGCCACCAACAAAGGGCAGGGTAGCAATCAGCCCCAGCATTTT. The V gene is TRBV6-1, the J gene TRBJ1-5; perhaps TRBD1 as D (5 bases). The V and J ends lost 10 bases and 0 bases respectively, with 16 bases between them. CDR3 length: 15 residues. From germline, CDR1 is MNHNS and CDR2 SASEGT.

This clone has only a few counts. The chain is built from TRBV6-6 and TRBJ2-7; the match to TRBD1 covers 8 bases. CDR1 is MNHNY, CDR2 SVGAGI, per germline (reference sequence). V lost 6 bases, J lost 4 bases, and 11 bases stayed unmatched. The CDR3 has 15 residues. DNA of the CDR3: TGTGCCAGCAGCCCCCGACAGGGGTGGTCTTACGAGCAGTACTTC. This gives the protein CASSPRQGWSYEQYF.

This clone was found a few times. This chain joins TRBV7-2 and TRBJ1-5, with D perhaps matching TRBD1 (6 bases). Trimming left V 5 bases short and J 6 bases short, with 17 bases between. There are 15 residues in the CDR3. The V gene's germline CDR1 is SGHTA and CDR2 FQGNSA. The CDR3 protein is CASSQSGGSSQPQHF. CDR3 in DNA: TGTGCCAGCAGCCAAAGCGGGGGCTCGAGTCAGCCCCAGCATTTT.

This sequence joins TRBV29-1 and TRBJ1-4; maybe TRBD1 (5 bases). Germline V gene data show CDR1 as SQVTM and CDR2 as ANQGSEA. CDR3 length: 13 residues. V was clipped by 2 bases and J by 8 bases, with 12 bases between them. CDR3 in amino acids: CSVEWQGREKLFF. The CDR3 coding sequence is TGCAGCGTTGAATGGCAGGGCAGAGAAAAACTGTTTTTT.

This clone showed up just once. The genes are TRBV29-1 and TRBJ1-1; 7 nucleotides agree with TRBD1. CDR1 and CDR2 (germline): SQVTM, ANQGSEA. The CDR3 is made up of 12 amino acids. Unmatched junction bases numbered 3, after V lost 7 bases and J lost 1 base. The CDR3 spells CSAGQANTEAFF. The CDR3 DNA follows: TGCAGCGCCGGACAGGCGAACACTGAAGCTTTCTTT.

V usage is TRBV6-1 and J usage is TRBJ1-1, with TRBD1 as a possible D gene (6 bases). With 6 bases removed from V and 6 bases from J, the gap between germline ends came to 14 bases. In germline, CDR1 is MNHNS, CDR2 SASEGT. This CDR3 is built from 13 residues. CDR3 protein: CASRRGLGSEAFF. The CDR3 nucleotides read TGTGCCAGCAGGCGGGGGCTAGGATCTGAAGCTTTCTTT.

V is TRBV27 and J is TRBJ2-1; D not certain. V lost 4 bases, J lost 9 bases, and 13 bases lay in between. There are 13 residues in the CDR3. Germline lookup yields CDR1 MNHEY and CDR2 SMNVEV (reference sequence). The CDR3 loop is CASSSTTGREQFF. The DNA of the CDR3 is TGTGCCAGCAGTTCTACCACTGGGCGTGAGCAGTTCTTC.

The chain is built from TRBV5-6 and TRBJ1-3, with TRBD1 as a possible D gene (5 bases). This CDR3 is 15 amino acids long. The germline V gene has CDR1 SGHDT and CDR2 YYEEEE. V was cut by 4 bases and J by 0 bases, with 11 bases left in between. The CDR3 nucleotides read TGTGCCAGCAGCCCCGACAGTAGCTCTGGAAACACCATATATTTT. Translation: CASSPDSSSGNTIYF.

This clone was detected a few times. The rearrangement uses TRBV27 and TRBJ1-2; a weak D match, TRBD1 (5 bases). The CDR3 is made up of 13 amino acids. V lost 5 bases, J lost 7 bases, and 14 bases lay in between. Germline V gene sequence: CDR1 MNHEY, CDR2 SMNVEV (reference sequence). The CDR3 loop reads CASSMTASGGYTF. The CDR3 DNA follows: TGTGCCAGCAGTATGACAGCATCGGGTGGCTACACCTTC.

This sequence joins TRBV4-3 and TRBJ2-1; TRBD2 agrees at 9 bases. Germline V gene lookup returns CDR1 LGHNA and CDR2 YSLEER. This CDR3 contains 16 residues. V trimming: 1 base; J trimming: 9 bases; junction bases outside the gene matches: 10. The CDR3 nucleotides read TGCGCCAGCAGCCAAGCTCTGACTAGCGGCCCTGCTGAGCAGTTCTTC. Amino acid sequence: CASSQALTSGPAEQFF.

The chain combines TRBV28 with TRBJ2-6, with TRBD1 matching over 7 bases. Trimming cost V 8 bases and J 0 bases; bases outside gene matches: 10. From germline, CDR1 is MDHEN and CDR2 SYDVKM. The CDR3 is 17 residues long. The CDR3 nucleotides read TGTGCCAGCTACTCGGGACAGCCGCGCTCTGGGGCCAACGTCCTGACTTTC. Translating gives CASYSGQPRSGANVLTF. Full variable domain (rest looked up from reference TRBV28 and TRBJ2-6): DVKVTQSSRYLVKRTGEKVFLECVQDMDHENMFWYRQDPGLGLRLIYFSYDVKMKEKGDIPEGYSVSREKKERFSLILESASTNQTSMYLCASYSGQPRSGANVLTFGAGSRLTVL.

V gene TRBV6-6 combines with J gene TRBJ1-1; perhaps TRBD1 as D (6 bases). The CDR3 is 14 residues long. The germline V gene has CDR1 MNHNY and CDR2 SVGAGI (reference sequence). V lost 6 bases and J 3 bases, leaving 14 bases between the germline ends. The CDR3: CASSRDNTDTEAFF. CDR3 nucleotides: TGTGCCAGCAGCCGGGACAATACTGACACTGAAGCTTTCTTT.

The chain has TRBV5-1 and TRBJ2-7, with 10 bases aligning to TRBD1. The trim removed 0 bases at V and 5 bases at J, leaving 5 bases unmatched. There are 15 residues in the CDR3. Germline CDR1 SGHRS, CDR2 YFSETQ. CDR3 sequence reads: CASSLARQGADEQYF. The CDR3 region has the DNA TGCGCCAGCAGCTTGGCCCGACAGGGGGCTGACGAGCAGTACTTC.

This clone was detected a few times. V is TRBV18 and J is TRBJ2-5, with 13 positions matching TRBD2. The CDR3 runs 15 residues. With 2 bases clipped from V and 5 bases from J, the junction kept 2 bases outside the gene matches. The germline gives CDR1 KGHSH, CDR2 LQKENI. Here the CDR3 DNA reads TGTGCCAGCTCACCAGAGGGACTAGCGGGGGAGACCCAGTACTTC. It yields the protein CASSPEGLAGETQYF.

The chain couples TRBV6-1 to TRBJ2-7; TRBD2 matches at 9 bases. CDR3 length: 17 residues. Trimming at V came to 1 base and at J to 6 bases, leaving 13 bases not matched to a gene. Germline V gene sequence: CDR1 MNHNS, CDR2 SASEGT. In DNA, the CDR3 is TGTGCCAGCAGTGAAGGGGGAACTAGCGGGCGGTTGGGCGAGCAGTACTTC. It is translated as CASSEGGTSGRLGEQYF.

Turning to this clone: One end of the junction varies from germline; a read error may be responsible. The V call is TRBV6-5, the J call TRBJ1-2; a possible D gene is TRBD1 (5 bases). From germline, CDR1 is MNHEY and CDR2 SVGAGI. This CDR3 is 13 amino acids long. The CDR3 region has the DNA TGCGCCAGCAGTGAGTCGGGGGACTATGGCTACACCTTC. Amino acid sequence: CASSESGDYGYTF.

The CDR3 reads CASTKSGTDYNEQFF. The DNA for the CDR3 is TGTGCCAGCACCAAAAGTGGGACAGACTACAATGAGCAGTTCTTC. The rearrangement joins TRBV6-1 to TRBJ2-1, with 7 bases matching TRBD1. The CDR3 has 15 amino acids. The junction had 9 bases not matched to a gene; V was cut back by 7 bases and J by 3 bases. CDR1 is MNHNS and CDR2 is SASEGT in the germline V gene.

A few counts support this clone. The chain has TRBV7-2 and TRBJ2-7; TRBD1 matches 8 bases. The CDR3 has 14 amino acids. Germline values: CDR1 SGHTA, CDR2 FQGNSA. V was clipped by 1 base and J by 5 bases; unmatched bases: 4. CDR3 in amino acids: CASSLGTGFDEQYF. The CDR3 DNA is TGTGCCAGCAGCTTAGGGACAGGGTTCGACGAGCAGTACTTC.

The CDR3 region has the DNA TGTGCCAGCACCCCTAAGGCTAGCGGGACCTACGAGCAGTACTTC. Its translation is CASTPKASGTYEQYF. The chain links TRBV27 to TRBJ2-7; 9 bases match TRBD2. J gave up 2 bases and V 7 bases, and 9 bases lay outside the gene matches. This CDR3 is built from 15 residues. Germline V gene sequence: CDR1 MNHEY, CDR2 SMNVEV (reference sequence).

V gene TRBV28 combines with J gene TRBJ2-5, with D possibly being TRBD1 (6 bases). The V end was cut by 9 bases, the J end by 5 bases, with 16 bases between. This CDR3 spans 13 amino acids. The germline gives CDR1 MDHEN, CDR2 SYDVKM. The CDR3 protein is CASTPGALETQYF. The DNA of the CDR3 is TGTGCCAGTACCCCAGGGGCCCTTGAGACCCAGTACTTC.

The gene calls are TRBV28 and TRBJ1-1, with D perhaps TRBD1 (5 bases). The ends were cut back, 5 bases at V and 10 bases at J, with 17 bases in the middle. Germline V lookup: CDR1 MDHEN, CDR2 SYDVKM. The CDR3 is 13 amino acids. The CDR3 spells CASSVNTGLGAFF. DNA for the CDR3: TGTGCCAGCAGTGTAAACACAGGTCTCGGAGCTTTCTTT.

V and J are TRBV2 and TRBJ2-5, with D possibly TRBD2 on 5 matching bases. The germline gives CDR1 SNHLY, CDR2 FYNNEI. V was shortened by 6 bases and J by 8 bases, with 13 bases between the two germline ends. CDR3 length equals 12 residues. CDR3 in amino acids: CASSLEGRTQYF. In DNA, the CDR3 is TGTGCCAGCAGCCTTGAGGGCCGCACCCAGTACTTC.